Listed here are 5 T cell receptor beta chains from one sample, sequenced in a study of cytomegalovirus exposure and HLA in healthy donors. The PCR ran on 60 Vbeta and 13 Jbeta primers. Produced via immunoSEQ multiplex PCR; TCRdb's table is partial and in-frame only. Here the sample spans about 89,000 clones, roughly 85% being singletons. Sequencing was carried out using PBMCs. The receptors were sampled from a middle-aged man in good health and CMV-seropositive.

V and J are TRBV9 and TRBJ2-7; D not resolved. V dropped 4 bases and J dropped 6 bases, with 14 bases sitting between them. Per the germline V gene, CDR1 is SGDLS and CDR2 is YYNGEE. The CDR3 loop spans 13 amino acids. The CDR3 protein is CASSPSLVGEQYF. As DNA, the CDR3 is TGTGCCAGCAGCCCTTCCCTGGTCGGCGAGCAGTACTTC.

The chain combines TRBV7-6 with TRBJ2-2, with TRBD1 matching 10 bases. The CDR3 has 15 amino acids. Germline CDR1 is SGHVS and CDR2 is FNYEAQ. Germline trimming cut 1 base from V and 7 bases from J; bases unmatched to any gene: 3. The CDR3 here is CASSLGQGAVGELFF. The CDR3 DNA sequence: TGTGCCAGCAGCTTAGGACAGGGGGCAGTCGGGGAGCTGTTTTTT.

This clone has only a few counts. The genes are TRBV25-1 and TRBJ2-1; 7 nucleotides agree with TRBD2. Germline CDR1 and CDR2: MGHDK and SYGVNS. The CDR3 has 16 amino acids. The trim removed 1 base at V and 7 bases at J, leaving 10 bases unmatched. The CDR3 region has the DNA TGTGCCAGCAGTGAATTCGGGGGTTCGGGGGGAAATGAGCAGTTCTTC. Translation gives CASSEFGGSGGNEQFF.

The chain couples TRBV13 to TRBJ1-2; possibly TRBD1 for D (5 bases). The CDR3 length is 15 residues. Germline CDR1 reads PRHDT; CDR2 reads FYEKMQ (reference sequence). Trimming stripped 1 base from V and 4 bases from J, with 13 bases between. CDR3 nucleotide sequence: TGTGCCAGCAGCTTAGACCCAGGGATGGGCTATGGCTACACCTTC. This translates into CASSLDPGMGYGYTF.

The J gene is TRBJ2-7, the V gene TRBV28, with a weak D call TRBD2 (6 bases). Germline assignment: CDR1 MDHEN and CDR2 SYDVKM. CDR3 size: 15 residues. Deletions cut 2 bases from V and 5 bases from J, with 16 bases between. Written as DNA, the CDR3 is TGTGCCAGCAGTTTAGGGGGGACGGGACGGGACGAGCAGTACTTC. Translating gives CASSLGGTGRDEQYF.